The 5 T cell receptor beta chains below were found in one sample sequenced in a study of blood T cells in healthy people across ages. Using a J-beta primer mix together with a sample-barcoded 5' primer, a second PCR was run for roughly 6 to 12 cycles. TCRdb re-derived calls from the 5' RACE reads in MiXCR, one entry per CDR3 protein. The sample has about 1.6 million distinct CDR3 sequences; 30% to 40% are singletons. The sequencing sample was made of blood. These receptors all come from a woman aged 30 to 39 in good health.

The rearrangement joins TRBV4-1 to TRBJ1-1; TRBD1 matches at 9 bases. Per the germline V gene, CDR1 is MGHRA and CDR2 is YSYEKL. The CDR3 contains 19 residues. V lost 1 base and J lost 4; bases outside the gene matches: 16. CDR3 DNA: TGCGCCAGCAGCCAAGGGGTGGTGGGACAGGGATGGGGTGGCACTGAAGCTTTCTTT. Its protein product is CASSQGVVGQGWGGTEAFF.

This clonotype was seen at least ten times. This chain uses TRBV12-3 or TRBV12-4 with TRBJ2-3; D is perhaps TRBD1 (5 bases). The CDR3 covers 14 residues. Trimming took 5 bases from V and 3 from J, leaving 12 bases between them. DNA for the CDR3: TGTGCCAGCAGTCCAAGACAGCGTACAGATACGCAGTATTTT. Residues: CASSPRQRTDTQYF.

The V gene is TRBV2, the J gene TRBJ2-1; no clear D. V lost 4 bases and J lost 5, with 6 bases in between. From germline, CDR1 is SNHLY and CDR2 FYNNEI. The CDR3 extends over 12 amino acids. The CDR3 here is CASSVTNNEQFF. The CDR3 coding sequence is TGTGCCAGCAGTGTGACAAACAATGAGCAGTTCTTC.

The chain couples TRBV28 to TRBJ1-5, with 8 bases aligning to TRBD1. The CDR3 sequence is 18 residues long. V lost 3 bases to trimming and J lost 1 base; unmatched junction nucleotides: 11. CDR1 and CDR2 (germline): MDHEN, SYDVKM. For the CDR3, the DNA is TGTGCCAGCAGTTTTTCGACAGGGGAAATAATCAGCAATCAGCCCCAGCATTTT. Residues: CASSFSTGEIISNQPQHF.

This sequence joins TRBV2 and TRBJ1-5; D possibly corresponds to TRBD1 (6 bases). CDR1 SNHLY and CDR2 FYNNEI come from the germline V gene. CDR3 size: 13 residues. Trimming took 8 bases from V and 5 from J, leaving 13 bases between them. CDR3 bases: TGTGCCAGCGGGCACAGGGAGGATCAGCCCCAGCATTTT. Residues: CASGHREDQPQHF.